The 26 T cell receptor beta chains given below trace back to one sample, sequenced in a study of T cells and Merkel cell carcinoma outcomes. Sequencing used immunoSEQ multiplex PCR; TCRdb keeps in-frame clones, though not all of them. The repertoire has roughly 11,000 clones, about 95% of them found once; the top ten carry more than 0.85%. The source material was tumor tissue from Merkel cell carcinoma. Source of these receptors: a human donor with Merkel cell carcinoma.

The gene calls are TRBV21-1 and TRBJ1-5; TRBD1 reflects the table's D call only, with no check against the DNA. TRBV21-1 is noted as a pseudogene. The CDR3 covers 17 residues. The CDR3 spells CASSPQRQGVANQPQHF. Written as DNA, the CDR3 is TGTGCCAGCAGCCCCCAAAGACAGGGGGTGGCCAATCAGCCCCAGCATTTT.

Concerning this clone: Relative to the germline gene, one junction end is altered; a read error may explain this. This chain joins TRBV7-7 and TRBJ1-2; 12 bases align to TRBD1. The CDR3 runs 16 residues. Germline CDR1 reads SSHAT; CDR2 reads FNYEAQ (reference sequence). CDR3: CASSPTGQGAYYGYTF. In DNA, the CDR3 is TGTGCTAGCAGCCCCACGGGACAGGGGGCCTACTATGGCTACACCTTC.

The chain uses TRBV11-3 and TRBJ2-3; tentatively, D is TRBD1 (6 bases). Germline CDR1 and CDR2: SGHNT and YENEEA. Trimming took 1 base from V and 3 from J, leaving 14 bases between them. The CDR3 contains 16 residues. CDR3 protein: CASSLGADRKTDTQYF. The CDR3 DNA sequence: TGTGCCAGCAGCTTAGGAGCGGACAGAAAAACAGATACGCAGTATTTT. Supplemented by reference TRBV11-3 and TRBJ2-3, the full variable domain reads EAGVVQSPRYKIIEKKQPVAFWCNPISGHNTLYWYLQNLGQGPELLIRYENEEAVDDSQLPKDRFSAERLKGVDSTLKIQPAELGDSAVYLCASSLGADRKTDTQYFGPGTRLTVL.

The DNA for the CDR3 is TGTGCCAGCTCACTAACCTCCGGGCCCTTCCAAGAGACCCAGTACTTC. Translated, it gives CASSLTSGPFQETQYF. The gene calls are TRBV18 and TRBJ2-5; D gene unclear. The CDR3 is made up of 16 amino acids. Per germline, CDR1 KGHSH and CDR2 LQKENI. V was clipped by 4 bases and J by 1 base, with 16 bases between them.

This clone has only one observation. V usage is TRBV5-1 and J usage is TRBJ2-1; D is ambiguous. V dropped 0 bases and J dropped 5 bases, with 6 bases sitting between them. Germline CDR1 SGHRS, CDR2 YFSETQ. CDR3 length: 13 residues. The CDR3 here is CASSLELNNEQFF. The DNA of the CDR3 is TGCGCCAGCAGCTTGGAACTAAACAATGAGCAGTTCTTC.

The chain carries TRBV5-4 and TRBJ1-1; D unclear. Germline V lookup: CDR1 SGHNT, CDR2 YYREEE (reference sequence). CDR3 size: 14 residues. V shed 2 bases and J shed 1 base, with 9 bases lying between them. The CDR3 here is CASSLLSANTEAFF. The CDR3, as DNA: TGTGCCAGCAGCTTACTCTCAGCGAACACTGAAGCTTTCTTT.

The rearrangement links TRBV19 to TRBJ2-6, with no clear D. The CDR3 runs to 14 residues. The germline gives CDR1 LNHDA, CDR2 SQIVND (reference sequence). V was trimmed by 4 bases and J by 0 bases, leaving 4 bases between them. CDR3 region: CASSRVSGANVLTF. In DNA, the CDR3 is TGTGCCAGTAGTAGGGTCTCTGGGGCCAACGTCCTGACTTTC.

V usage is TRBV4-1 and J usage is TRBJ1-2; D is perhaps TRBD1 (5 bases). Trimming pared 0 bases from V and 5 bases from J, leaving 16 bases between. The CDR3 sequence is 16 residues long. Germline loops: CDR1 MGHRA, CDR2 YSYEKL. The DNA of the CDR3 is TGCGCCAGCAGCCAAGAGGGACGTGAGTTCGTATATGGCTACACCTTC. Its protein product is CASSQEGREFVYGYTF.

This clone has a single count. The chain couples TRBV19 to TRBJ2-7, with 11 bases lining up with TRBD2. The CDR3 contains 13 residues. The germline V gene has CDR1 LNHDA and CDR2 SQIVND (reference sequence). Unmatched junction bases numbered 2, after V lost 4 bases and J lost 6 bases. DNA for the CDR3: TGTGCCAGTAGTACCCTAGCGGGAGGCGAGCAGTACTTC. As protein: CASSTLAGGEQYF.

The chain combines TRBV20-1 with TRBJ1-1; no clear D. This CDR3 region has 11 residues. V was cut by 6 bases and J by 5 bases, with 10 bases left in between. Germline V gene lookup returns CDR1 DFQATT and CDR2 SNEGSKA (reference sequence). As DNA, the CDR3 is TGCAGTGCATATGAGGAGACTGAAGCTTTCTTT. Translated: CSAYEETEAFF.

This clone appeared a single time. This sequence joins TRBV4-1 and TRBJ2-3; 11 bases fit TRBD2. V was clipped by 6 bases and J by 6 bases; unmatched bases: 8. The CDR3 is made up of 15 amino acids. CDR1 MGHRA and CDR2 YSYEKL come from the germline V gene. The CDR3, as DNA: TGCGCCAGCAGTCAAACTAGCGGGAGAGGGGATACGCAGTATTTT. Its translation: CASSQTSGRGDTQYF.

V usage is TRBV21-1 and J usage is TRBJ2-3; TRBD1 reflects the table's D call only, with no check against the DNA. TRBV21-1 constitutes a pseudogene. This CDR3 is 16 amino acids long. The CDR3 bases are TGTGCCAGCAGCACCCGACAGGGGGCGAGGACAGATACGCAGTATTTT. Translated: CASSTRQGARTDTQYF.

The chain joins TRBV25-1 to TRBJ1-1; TRBD1 is a possible D gene (6 bases). The germline V gene encodes CDR1 MGHDK and CDR2 SYGVNS. This CDR3 region has 14 residues. V was trimmed by 6 bases and J by 2 bases, leaving 13 bases between them. This CDR3 reads CASRGRGGNTEAFF. CDR3 DNA sequence: TGTGCCAGCAGGGGGCGGGGGGGCAACACTGAAGCTTTCTTT.

The gene calls are TRBV5-1 and TRBJ2-7; D perhaps matches TRBD2 (5 bases). There are 15 residues in the CDR3. Deletions cut 3 bases from V and 1 base from J, with 14 bases between. CDR1 SGHRS and CDR2 YFSETQ come from the germline V gene. CDR3: CASSSGPGGSYEQYF. The CDR3, as DNA: TGCGCCAGCAGCTCCGGTCCAGGCGGGTCCTACGAGCAGTACTTC.

This chain joins TRBV7-9 and TRBJ2-2, with unresolved D. In germline, CDR1 is SEHNR, CDR2 FQNEAQ (reference sequence). The germline V and J ends were trimmed by 1 base and 4 bases, with 4 bases remaining between them. The CDR3 covers 13 residues. The CDR3 region is CASSLESTGELFF. The CDR3 nucleotides are TGTGCCAGCAGCTTAGAAAGCACCGGGGAGCTGTTTTTT.

The rearrangement links TRBV19 to TRBJ1-3; no clear D. V lost 3 bases, J lost 0 bases, and 12 bases lay in between. The germline V gene encodes CDR1 LNHDA and CDR2 SQIVND (reference sequence). The CDR3 totals 16 residues. The CDR3 loop is CASSIELTSSGNTIYF. CDR3 coding DNA: TGTGCCAGTAGTATTGAGCTTACGTCCTCTGGAAACACCATATATTTT. Variable domain in full (rest from reference TRBV19 and TRBJ1-3): DGGITQSPKYLFRKEGQNVTLSCEQNLNHDAMYWYRQDPGQGLRLIYYSQIVNDFQKGDIAEGYSVSREKKESFPLTVTSAQKNPTAFYLCASSIELTSSGNTIYFGEGSWLTVV.

V gene TRBV5-5 combines with J gene TRBJ2-3; 10 bases line up with TRBD2. This CDR3 region has 17 residues. With V trimmed by 0 bases and J by 1 base, 5 bases remained unmatched. The germline CDR1 and CDR2 sequences are SGHKS and YYEKEE (reference sequence). CDR3 DNA sequence: TGTGCCAGCAGCTTGGTTGGAGCGGGAGGGCGCACAGATACGCAGTATTTT. Amino acids: CASSLVGAGGRTDTQYF.

V and J are TRBV14 and TRBJ2-7; TRBD1 aligns across 9 bases. CDR1 and CDR2 (germline): SGHDN, FVKESK. The CDR3 loop spans 14 amino acids. The ends lost 6 bases at V and 2 bases at J; junction bases unmatched: 5. In DNA form, the CDR3 reads TGTGCCAGCAGTTACGACAGGGGGGCCTACGAGCAGTACTTC. Residues: CASSYDRGAYEQYF.

The chain has TRBV18 and TRBJ2-3, with 13 bases matching TRBD2. V gave up 0 bases and J gave up 1 base; unmatched junction bases: 1. The CDR3 is 17 residues long. Germline CDR1 and CDR2: KGHSH and LQKENI. The CDR3: CASSPPGTSGGTDTQYF. In DNA form, the CDR3 reads TGTGCCAGCTCACCACCCGGGACTAGCGGGGGCACAGATACGCAGTATTTT.

V usage is TRBV7-8 and J usage is TRBJ1-1, with 7 bases aligning to TRBD1. The CDR3 is 15 residues long. Trimming at V came to 3 bases and at J to 0 bases, leaving 4 bases not matched to a gene. Germline values: CDR1 SGHVS, CDR2 FQNEAQ. CDR3 loop: CASSFTTGMNTEAFF. CDR3 bases: TGTGCCAGCAGCTTTACGACAGGGATGAACACTGAAGCTTTCTTT.

This chain links TRBV7-2 with TRBJ2-5; D is uncertain. From germline, CDR1 is SGHTA and CDR2 FQGNSA. The V and J ends lost 4 bases and 7 bases respectively, with 7 bases between them. This CDR3 has 11 residues. The CDR3 sequence is CASSSTGTQYF. CDR3 DNA sequence: TGTGCCAGCAGCTCGACCGGGACCCAGTACTTC.

The rearrangement joins TRBV11-2 to TRBJ2-3; D remains ambiguous. The CDR3 spans 13 residues. Germline CDR1 and CDR2: SGHAT and FQNNGV. Between the trimmed V and J ends, which lost 5 bases and 5 bases, there was a span of 11 bases. The DNA for the CDR3 is TGTGCCAGCAGCCGGGCCGTCAGAGATACGCAGTATTTT. Its protein product is CASSRAVRDTQYF.

The V call is TRBV11-2, the J call TRBJ2-3; D is unclear. Deletions cut 3 bases from V and 1 base from J, with 11 bases between. The germline V gene encodes CDR1 SGHAT and CDR2 FQNNGV. The CDR3 covers 15 residues. In DNA, the CDR3 is TGTGCCAGCAGCTTTCTCACCCCTGGCACAGATACGCAGTATTTT. Amino acid sequence: CASSFLTPGTDTQYF.

The chain's CDR3 is CASSPPGQDNTEAFF. CDR3 nucleotides: TGTGCCAGCAGCCCCCCGGGACAGGACAACACTGAAGCTTTCTTT. The J gene is TRBJ1-1, the V gene TRBV7-9, with 8 bases aligning to TRBD1. Germline lookup yields CDR1 SEHNR and CDR2 FQNEAQ (reference sequence). The CDR3 spans 15 residues. V trimming: 5 bases; J trimming: 2 bases; junction bases outside the gene matches: 7.

The CDR3 DNA sequence: TGTGCCAGCAGCCCCACCCGGTCCCAGAACAATCAGCCCCAGCATTTT. Protein sequence: CASSPTRSQNNQPQHF. This chain joins TRBV28 and TRBJ1-5; no clear D gene. CDR1 is MDHEN, CDR2 SYDVKM, per germline. The V and J ends lost 6 bases and 3 bases respectively, with 18 bases between them. CDR3 size: 16 residues.

The V call is TRBV18, the J call TRBJ2-2; 8 positions agree with TRBD1. Trimming at V came to 1 base and at J to 4 bases, leaving 8 bases not matched to a gene. CDR3 length: 17 residues. CDR1 and CDR2 (germline): KGHSH, LQKENI. DNA of the CDR3: TGTGCCAGCTCACCACAAGGACAGGGATTGAGCACCGGGGAGCTGTTTTTT. It codes for CASSPQGQGLSTGELFF.